This note documents a single TCR beta chain sequence. The antigen remains undetermined. MiXCR, applied by TCRdb to the 5' RACE reads, yields one record per CDR3 protein. Among some 250,000 distinct CDR3 sequences, 9.5% to 15% were seen once, and the ten largest hold 3.5% to 4.5%. This sample is part of a study of identical twins. Study outcomes and limitations: Twins' surplus sharing was weaker for beta out-of-frame sequences.

Trimming cost V 0 bases and J 0 bases; bases outside gene matches: 5. Germline V lookup: CDR1 MGHRA, CDR2 YSYEKL. The length of the CDR3 is 16 residues. These data also featured in a second study, about yellow fever vaccine responses in identical twins.

The sequenced sample consisted of memory (CD45RO+) T cells sorted from blood. This sequence was found in a woman aged 18-29 years in good health. The gene calls are TRBV4-1 and TRBJ2-7; 7 nucleotides align to TRBD1. DNA for the CDR3: TGCGCCAGCAGCCAAGACCTGGGACAGCTCTCCTACGAGCAGTACTTC. Amino acid sequence: CASSQDLGQLSYEQYF.